These 8 T cell receptor beta chains originate from one sample sequenced in a study of blood T cell repertoires in COVID-19. Clones were read by immunoSEQ multiplex PCR, and TCRdb kept only the in-frame ones, dropping some. The table includes some 400,000 clones, roughly 86% detected once. The specimen was PBMCs or T cells enriched from blood (not recorded which). These receptors were collected from a woman aged 25 to 39 who had recovered from COVID-19.

This clone was detected once. The J gene is TRBJ2-1, the V gene TRBV30; TRBD2 agrees at 10 bases. V was clipped by 2 bases and J by 5 bases; unmatched bases: 12. This CDR3 is built from 17 residues. Germline CDR1 and CDR2: GTSNPN and SVGIG (reference sequence). CDR3 DNA sequence: TGTGCCTGGAGTTCTTTGATTCTTGGACTAGCGGACAATGAGCAGTTCTTC. Residues: CAWSSLILGLADNEQFF.

The chain recombines TRBV19 with TRBJ2-1; D is possibly TRBD2 (5 bases). The CDR3 is made up of 16 amino acids. Trimming stripped 0 bases from V and 6 bases from J, with 15 bases between. The germline V gene has CDR1 LNHDA and CDR2 SQIVND (reference sequence). The CDR3 DNA reads as TGTGCCAGTAGTATAGATCGAGGGCTTTCGGGCAATGAGCAGTTCTTC. This sequence encodes CASSIDRGLSGNEQFF. Full variable domain (missing parts from reference TRBV19 and TRBJ2-1): DGGITQSPKYLFRKEGQNVTLSCEQNLNHDAMYWYRQDPGQGLRLIYYSQIVNDFQKGDIAEGYSVSREKKESFPLTVTSAQKNPTAFYLCASSIDRGLSGNEQFFGPGTRLTVL.

This clone was detected once. The chain employs TRBV18 and TRBJ2-1; 16 bases align to TRBD2. Germline CDR1 and CDR2: KGHSH and LQKENI. This CDR3 region has 19 residues. After removal of 2 bases from V and 3 bases from J, the junction contained 7 bases not matched to a gene. The CDR3 nucleotides are TGTGCCAGCTCACCAAGGGGGACTAGCGGGAGGGCCTTCTACAATGAGCAGTTCTTC. Encoded protein: CASSPRGTSGRAFYNEQFF. Drawing the rest from reference TRBV18 and TRBJ2-1, the complete variable domain is NAGVMQNPRHLVRRRGQEARLRCSPMKGHSHVYWYRQLPEEGLKFMVYLQKENIIDESGMPKERFSAEFPKEGPSILRIQQVVRGDSAAYFCASSPRGTSGRAFYNEQFFGPGTRLTVL.

This chain joins TRBV7-9 and TRBJ2-4; 7 bases agree with TRBD1. J was trimmed by 6 bases and V by 5 bases; bases with no gene match: 4. Germline V gene data show CDR1 as SEHNR and CDR2 as FQNEAQ (reference sequence). This CDR3 region has 13 residues. CDR3 in DNA: TGTGCCAGCAGCCCCCGGACAGGAAACATTCAGTACTTC. Translated: CASSPRTGNIQYF.

Only a few counts were recorded for this clone. The chain couples TRBV5-5 to TRBJ1-6; possibly TRBD1 for D (6 bases). Germline V gene lookup returns CDR1 SGHKS and CDR2 YYEKEE (reference sequence). V lost 4 bases and J lost 7, with 12 bases in between. CDR3 length: 14 amino acids. CDR3 residues: CASSIGQLNSPLHF. The CDR3 nucleotides are TGTGCCAGCAGCATCGGACAGCTCAATTCACCCCTCCACTTT.

The chain uses TRBV27 and TRBJ1-1; TRBD1 is a possible D gene (6 bases). The CDR3 spans 14 residues. The V gene lost 6 bases and the J gene lost 1 base, with 12 bases spanning the gap. Germline assignment: CDR1 MNHEY and CDR2 SMNVEV (reference sequence). The CDR3 spells CASSPGTKNTEAFF. The CDR3 nucleotides are TGTGCCAGCAGCCCCGGGACAAAGAACACTGAAGCTTTCTTT.

This clone was counted a few times. The CDR3: CASSIASVLADTQYF. The CDR3 bases are TGTGCCAGTAGTATAGCATCAGTCCTCGCAGATACGCAGTATTTT. The J gene is TRBJ2-3, the V gene TRBV19; D is unresolved. This CDR3 has 15 amino acids. Germline CDR1 and CDR2: LNHDA and SQIVND (reference sequence). V was shortened by 1 base and J by 4 bases, with 12 bases between the two germline ends.

The rearrangement joins TRBV7-3 to TRBJ2-5; TRBD2 aligns across 7 bases. V trimming: 5 bases; J trimming: 4 bases; junction bases outside the gene matches: 7. This CDR3 contains 14 residues. Germline values: CDR1 SGHTA, CDR2 FQGTGA. Written as DNA, the CDR3 is TGTGCCAGCAGCCCAGGTAGCGGGTCAGAGACCCAGTACTTC. It codes for CASSPGSGSETQYF.